The T cell receptor beta chain described here comes from a study of tumor-infiltrating lymphocytes in primary liver carcinoma. Whole-study findings and limits: The overlap of tumor-adjacent and tumor-blood pairs was smaller than that of tumor region pairs.

The authors made TCR beta cDNA from about 500 ng total RNA with a constant-region primer. Employing slightly modified ARM-PCR, three nested multiplex PCR rounds were run, and these gave rise to the TCR beta libraries. A C-beta reverse primer was combined with TRBV1-TRBV30 forward primers in the first two PCR rounds, and each round had 10 cycles. TCRdb recomputed calls from the multiplex PCR reads with MiXCR, one row per CDR3 protein. The repertoire holds about 92,000 distinct CDR3 sequences, with approximately 72% as singletons. Germline V gives CDR1 PRHDT, CDR2 FYEKMQ (reference sequence). The trim removed 5 bases at V and 1 base at J, leaving 11 bases unmatched. This CDR3 region has 16 residues. Unsorted bulk tissue (roughly 19-31 mg) underwent RNA and DNA co-extraction. Those sampled were patients whose primary liver carcinoma was treated by surgical resection. Turning to this clonotype: The antigen is unknown. Given a much more abundant clone one base away, this may be a read error.

The origin of this receptor is a man between 35 and 55 years old with primary liver carcinoma and hepatitis B virus infection. Input material: tumor-adjacent normal liver tissue. V and J are TRBV13 and TRBJ2-7; 7 bases fit TRBD1. The chain's CDR3 is CASSPSQQGRSYEQYF. In DNA, the CDR3 is TGTGCCAGCAGCCCGTCCCAACAGGGGCGATCCTACGAGCAGTACTTC.